This entry lists 16 T cell receptor beta chains sequenced from one sample in a study of T-cell reconstitution after alpha-beta-depleted transplantation in children (dated by TCRdb to the mid-2010s). The intended sense of this specimen's time point label: day 60 (about 2 months) after transplantation. The sample's treatment or condition, from its label and the paper: allogeneic hematopoietic cell transplantation with graft depleted of TCRalphabeta T cells and CD19 B cells. Library creation used PCR. TCRdb lists the instrument as Illumina HiSeq 2500. To normalize quantification of the TCRbeta repertoire, the TCR libraries were built with molecular barcoding that relied on unique molecular identifiers. Clones were called with MiXCR by TCRdb after fastp trimmed the public reads at Q25, and only in-frame beta chains were retained. Rows merge per CDR3 protein into single entries with the most common DNA and genes. This sample lists some 3,000 distinct CDR3 sequences; more than 20% were detected once. Of the sample, approximately 39% is held by the ten largest clones.

The material was PBMCs, mostly from graft donor cells, obtained 60 days after TCRalphabeta/CD19-depleted stem cell transplant. These receptors all come from a female patient aged 5 to 17 who had a stem cell transplant for acute lymphoblastic leukemia, so the T cells may come from the graft donor.

By share, this clonotype ranks as medium-sized (0.01 to 0.1%). V and J are TRBV7-9 and TRBJ2-7, with a tentative D call TRBD2 (5 bases). The V gene's germline CDR1 is SEHNR and CDR2 FQNEAQ (reference sequence). The CDR3 extends over 14 amino acids. The V end lost 6 bases, the J end lost 0 bases, and 12 bases lay between the germline ends. CDR3 region: CASSFEGLSYEQYF. CDR3 coding DNA: TGTGCCAGCAGTTTTGAGGGTCTCTCCTACGAGCAGTACTTC. The full variable domain, rest sourced from reference TRBV7-9 and TRBJ2-7, is DTGVSQNPRHKITKRGQNVTFRCDPISEHNRLYWYRQTLGQGPEFLTYFQNEAQLEKSRLLSDRFSAERPKGSFSTLEIQRTEQGDSAMYLCASSFEGLSYEQYFGPGTRLTVT.

By share, this clonotype ranks as medium-sized. A read error may produce the germline difference seen at one junction end. The chain recombines TRBV7-2 with TRBJ2-7, with 9 bases lining up with TRBD1. Germline CDR1 reads SGHTA; CDR2 reads FQGNSA. The length of the CDR3 is 14 residues. CDR3 DNA sequence: TGTGCCAGCCGCTTACAGGGGGCATCCTACGAGCAGTACTTC. As protein: CASRLQGASYEQYF.

This clonotype has at least ten counts. The CDR3 bases are TGTGCCAGCAGCGCCCGGGACCCTATCACCTACGAGCAGTACTTC. Its protein product is CASSARDPITYEQYF. The chain uses TRBV7-9 and TRBJ2-7, with D perhaps TRBD1 or TRBD2 (5 bases each). This CDR3 contains 15 residues. CDR1 SEHNR and CDR2 FQNEAQ come from the germline V gene (reference sequence). V gave up 5 bases and J gave up 2 bases, with 16 bases separating them.

This clonotype is labeled as medium-sized. The V and J genes are TRBV4-3 and TRBJ2-2, with no clear D. CDR1 is LGHNA, CDR2 YSLEER, per germline. The CDR3 runs to 13 residues. The ends were cut back, 0 bases at V and 7 bases at J, with 6 bases in the middle. CDR3 residues: CASSQDSYGELFF. The CDR3 bases are TGCGCCAGCAGCCAAGATAGCTACGGGGAGCTGTTTTTT.

This clonotype was picked up many times. The chain employs TRBV21-1 and TRBJ2-7; whether TRBD1, the table's D call, matches the DNA was not checked. TRBV21-1 is deemed a pseudogene. The CDR3 loop spans 16 amino acids. CDR3 residues: CASSNVTGLLSYEQYF. The CDR3, as DNA: TGTGCCAGCAGCAACGTTACAGGCCTACTCTCCTACGAGCAGTACTTC.

The chain couples TRBV7-2 to TRBJ2-3, with 7 bases aligning to TRBD1. Germline V gene lookup returns CDR1 SGHTA and CDR2 FQGNSA. There are 14 residues in the CDR3. V shed 5 bases, J shed 4 bases, and the junction held 6 bases outside the gene matches. The CDR3 reads CASSLVGGPDTQYF. The CDR3 DNA reads as TGTGCCAGCAGCCTCGTAGGGGGCCCAGATACGCAGTATTTT.

The J gene is TRBJ2-3, the V gene TRBV20-1; no clear D. The CDR3 contains 13 residues. Between the trimmed V and J ends, which lost 3 bases and 1 base, there was a span of 8 bases. The germline CDR1 and CDR2 sequences are DFQATT and SNEGSKA (reference sequence). CDR3 DNA: TGCAGTGCTAGCCCCAGTGGCACAGATACGCAGTATTTT. Its protein is CSASPSGTDTQYF.

This clonotype was observed many times. V and J are TRBV30 and TRBJ2-7, with 8 bases fitting TRBD2. The CDR3 totals 14 residues. The ends lost 3 bases at V and 3 bases at J; junction bases unmatched: 7. Germline assignment: CDR1 GTSNPN and CDR2 SVGIG (reference sequence). The CDR3 coding sequence is TGTGCCTGGAGGACGGTCGGGGGGGGCTACGAGCAGTACTTC. As protein: CAWRTVGGGYEQYF. Drawing the rest from reference TRBV30 and TRBJ2-7, the complete variable domain is SQTIHQWPATLVQPVGSPLSLECTVEGTSNPNLYWYRQAAGRGLQLLFYSVGIGQISSEVPQNLSASRPQDRQFILSSKKLLLSDSGFYLCAWRTVGGGYEQYFGPGTRLTVT.

The chain carries TRBV15 and TRBJ2-3; unclear D gene. This CDR3 region has 14 residues. Trimming took off 5 bases at V and 0 bases at J, with 9 bases between the two ends. In germline, CDR1 is LNHNV, CDR2 YYDKDF (reference sequence). As DNA, the CDR3 is TGTGCCACCAGCGTCGGATCTAGCACAGATACGCAGTATTTT. Its protein product is CATSVGSSTDTQYF.

In its sample, this clonotype ranks as medium-sized. CDR3 region: CASSSRVQETQYF. DNA for the CDR3: TGTGCCAGCAGCTCCAGGGTCCAAGAGACCCAGTACTTC. The chain employs TRBV7-9 and TRBJ2-5; possible D gene TRBD1, 5 bases. Germline loops: CDR1 SEHNR, CDR2 FQNEAQ (reference sequence). The CDR3 length is 13 residues. The V gene lost 4 bases and the J gene lost 1 base, with 7 bases spanning the gap.

In this sample, this clonotype is large (0.1 to 1%). The chain recombines TRBV28 with TRBJ2-7; 7 bases are shared with TRBD2. After removal of 6 bases from V and 2 bases from J, the junction contained 10 bases not matched to a gene. CDR1 and CDR2 (germline): MDHEN, SYDVKM. The CDR3 is 15 amino acids. CDR3 sequence: CASSRMGGSTYEQYF. CDR3 bases: TGTGCCAGCAGCCGCATGGGAGGGTCTACCTACGAGCAGTACTTC. Supplemented by reference TRBV28 and TRBJ2-7, the full variable domain reads DVKVTQSSRYLVKRTGEKVFLECVQDMDHENMFWYRQDPGLGLRLIYFSYDVKMKEKGDIPEGYSVSREKKERFSLILESASTNQTSMYLCASSRMGGSTYEQYFGPGTRLTVT.

This clonotype was counted ten times or more. V is TRBV7-9 and J is TRBJ2-4, with no clear D. Germline CDR1 is SEHNR and CDR2 is FQNEAQ (reference sequence). CDR3 size: 14 residues. Trimming removed 2 bases from V and 1 base from J, with 6 bases in between. CDR3 sequence reads: CASSLFDAKNIQYF. CDR3 nucleotide sequence: TGTGCCAGCAGCTTATTTGACGCCAAAAACATTCAGTACTTC.

The V and J genes are TRBV29-1 and TRBJ2-3, with 7 bases matching TRBD1. This CDR3 region has 12 residues. The germline gives CDR1 SQVTM, CDR2 ANQGSEA. V shed 7 bases, J shed 5 bases, and the junction held 6 bases outside the gene matches. For the CDR3, the DNA is TGCAGCGGAACCGGGACAGTAGATACGCAGTATTTT. Its translation is CSGTGTVDTQYF.

There are a few counts of this clonotype. The rearrangement joins TRBV6-6 to TRBJ2-7, with 7 bases lining up with TRBD1. The CDR3 length is 13 residues. Per germline, CDR1 MNHNY and CDR2 SVGAGI (reference sequence). Trimming cost V 8 bases and J 7 bases; bases outside gene matches: 11. The CDR3 protein is CASGRDRSTEQYF. CDR3 in DNA: TGTGCCAGCGGCCGGGACAGATCTACGGAGCAGTACTTC.

The chain carries TRBV3-1 and TRBJ2-7; D perhaps matches TRBD2 (5 bases). The germline V gene has CDR1 LGHDT and CDR2 YNNKEL (reference sequence). This CDR3 has 9 amino acids. The CDR3 bases are TGTGCCTCCTCCAAGCCGGGGTCGGTC. Translating gives CASSKPGSV.

This clonotype showed up just a few times. The chain combines TRBV19 with TRBJ1-2; D unresolved. The length of the CDR3 is 12 residues. In germline, CDR1 is LNHDA, CDR2 SQIVND (reference sequence). The germline V and J ends were trimmed by 9 bases and 6 bases, with 14 bases remaining between them. The CDR3: CASAGRIHGYTF. CDR3 in DNA: TGTGCCAGCGCGGGCAGGATTCATGGCTACACCTTC.